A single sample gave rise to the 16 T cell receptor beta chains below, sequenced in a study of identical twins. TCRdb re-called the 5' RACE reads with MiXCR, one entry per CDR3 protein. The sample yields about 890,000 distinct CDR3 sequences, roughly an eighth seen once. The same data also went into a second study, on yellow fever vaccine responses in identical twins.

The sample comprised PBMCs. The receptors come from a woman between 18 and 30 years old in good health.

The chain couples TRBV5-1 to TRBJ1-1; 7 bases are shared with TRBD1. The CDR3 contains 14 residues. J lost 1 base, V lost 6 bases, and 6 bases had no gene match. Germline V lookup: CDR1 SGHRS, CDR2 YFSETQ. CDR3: CASTGGQANTEAFF. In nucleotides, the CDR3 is TGCGCCAGCACCGGAGGACAGGCGAACACTGAAGCTTTCTTT.

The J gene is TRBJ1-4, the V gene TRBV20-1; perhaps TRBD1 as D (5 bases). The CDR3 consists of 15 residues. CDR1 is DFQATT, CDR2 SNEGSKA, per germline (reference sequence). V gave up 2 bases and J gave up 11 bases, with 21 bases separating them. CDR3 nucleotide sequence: TGCAGTGCTAGAAGGGACGGACGAGCCCCTGGGAAACTGTTTTTT. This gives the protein CSARRDGRAPGKLFF.

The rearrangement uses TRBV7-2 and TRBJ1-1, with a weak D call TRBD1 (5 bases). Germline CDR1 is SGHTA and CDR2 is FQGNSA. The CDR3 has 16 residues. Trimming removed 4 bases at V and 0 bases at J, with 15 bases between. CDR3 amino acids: CASSSPRRQLNTEAFF. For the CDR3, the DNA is TGTGCCAGCAGCTCCCCAAGGCGACAGCTGAACACTGAAGCTTTCTTT.

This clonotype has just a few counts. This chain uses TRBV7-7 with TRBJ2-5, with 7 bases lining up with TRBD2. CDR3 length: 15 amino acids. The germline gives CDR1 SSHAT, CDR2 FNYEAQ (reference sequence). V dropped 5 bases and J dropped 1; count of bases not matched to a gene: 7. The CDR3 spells CASSPIGGFQETQYF. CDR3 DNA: TGTGCCAGCAGCCCTATCGGGGGGTTCCAAGAGACCCAGTACTTC.

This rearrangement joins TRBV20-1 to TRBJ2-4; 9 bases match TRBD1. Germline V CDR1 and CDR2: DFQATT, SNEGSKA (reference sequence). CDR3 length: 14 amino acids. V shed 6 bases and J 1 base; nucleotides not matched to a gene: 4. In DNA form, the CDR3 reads TGCAGTGCAGACAGGGGGTCGGCCAAAAACATTCAGTACTTC. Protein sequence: CSADRGSAKNIQYF.

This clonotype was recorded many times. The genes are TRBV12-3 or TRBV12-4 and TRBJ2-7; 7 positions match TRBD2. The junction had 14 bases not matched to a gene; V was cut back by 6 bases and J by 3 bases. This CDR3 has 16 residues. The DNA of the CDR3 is TGTGCCAGCAGATCCATTAGCGGGCCGTCAGACTACGAGCAGTACGTC. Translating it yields CASRSISGPSDYEQYV.

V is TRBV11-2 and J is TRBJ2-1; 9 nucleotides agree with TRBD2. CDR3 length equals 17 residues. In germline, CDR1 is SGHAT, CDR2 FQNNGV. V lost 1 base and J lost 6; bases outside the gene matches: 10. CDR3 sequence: CASSLVSSGVGGNEQFF. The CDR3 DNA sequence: TGTGCCAGCAGCTTAGTGTCTAGCGGGGTGGGGGGCAATGAGCAGTTCTTC.

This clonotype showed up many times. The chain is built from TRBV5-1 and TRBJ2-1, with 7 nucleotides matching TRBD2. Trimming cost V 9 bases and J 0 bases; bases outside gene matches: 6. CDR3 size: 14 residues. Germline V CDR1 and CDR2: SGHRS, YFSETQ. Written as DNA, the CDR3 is TGCGCCACCGGGGAGGGAGGCTCCTACAATGAGCAGTTCTTC. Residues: CATGEGGSYNEQFF.

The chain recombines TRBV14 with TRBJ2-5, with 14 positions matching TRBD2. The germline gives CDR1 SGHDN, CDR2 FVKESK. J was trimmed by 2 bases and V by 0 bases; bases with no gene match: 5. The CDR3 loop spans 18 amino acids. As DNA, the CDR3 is TGTGCCAGCAGCCAAGAGGGGACTAGCGGGAGTCGGCAAGAGACCCAGTACTTC. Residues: CASSQEGTSGSRQETQYF.

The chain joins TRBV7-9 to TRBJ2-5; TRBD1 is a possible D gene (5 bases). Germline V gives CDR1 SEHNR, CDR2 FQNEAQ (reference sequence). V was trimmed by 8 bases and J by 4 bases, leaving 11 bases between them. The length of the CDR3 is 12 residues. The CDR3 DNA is TGTGCCAGCCAGGGTAGTAGAGAGACCCAGTACTTC. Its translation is CASQGSRETQYF.

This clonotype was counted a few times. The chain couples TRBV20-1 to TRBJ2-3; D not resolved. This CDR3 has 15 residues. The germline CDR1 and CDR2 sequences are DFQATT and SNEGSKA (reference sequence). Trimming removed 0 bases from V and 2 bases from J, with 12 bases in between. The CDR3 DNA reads TGCAGTGCTAGAGAGCCCATACCCCCCACAGATACGCAGTATTTT. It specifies CSAREPIPPTDTQYF.

Here the CDR3 DNA reads TGTGCCAGCAGTGACTTGACAGGGGCAACTCAGCCCCAGCATTTT. It yields the protein CASSDLTGATQPQHF. The V and J genes are TRBV6-1 and TRBJ1-5, with TRBD1 matching 8 bases. Germline assignment: CDR1 MNHNS and CDR2 SASEGT. CDR3 length equals 15 residues. J was trimmed by 6 bases and V by 3 bases; bases with no gene match: 7.

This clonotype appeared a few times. The CDR3 sequence is CASSLWSGPSETQYF. The CDR3 DNA sequence: TGTGCCAGCAGCCTATGGTCAGGCCCTTCAGAGACCCAGTACTTC. The gene calls are TRBV3-1 and TRBJ2-5; no clear D gene. The CDR3 has 15 amino acids. The germline gives CDR1 LGHDT, CDR2 YNNKEL (reference sequence). Trimming took 4 bases from V and 4 from J, leaving 16 bases between them.

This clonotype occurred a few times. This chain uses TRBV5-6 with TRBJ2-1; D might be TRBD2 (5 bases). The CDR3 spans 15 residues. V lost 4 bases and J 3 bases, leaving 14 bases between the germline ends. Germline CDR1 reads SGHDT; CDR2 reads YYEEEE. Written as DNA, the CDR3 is TGTGCCAGCAGCAAGGAGGCAGAAGACTACAATGAGCAGTTCTTC. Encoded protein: CASSKEAEDYNEQFF.

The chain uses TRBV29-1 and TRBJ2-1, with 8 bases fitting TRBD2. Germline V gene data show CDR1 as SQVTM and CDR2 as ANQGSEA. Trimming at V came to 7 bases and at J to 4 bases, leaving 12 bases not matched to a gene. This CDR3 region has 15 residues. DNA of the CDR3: TGCAGCGCCCCAAGGGGGACTAGACAGTACAATGAGCAGTTCTTC. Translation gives CSAPRGTRQYNEQFF.

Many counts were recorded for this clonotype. CDR3 in DNA: TGTGCCAGCAGTTTAGGCATCGGTTCCGGGGAGCTGTTTTTT. Protein product: CASSLGIGSGELFF. The chain links TRBV12-3 or TRBV12-4 to TRBJ2-2, with no clear D. The V end lost 1 base, the J end lost 6 bases, and 9 bases lay between the germline ends. This CDR3 region has 14 residues.